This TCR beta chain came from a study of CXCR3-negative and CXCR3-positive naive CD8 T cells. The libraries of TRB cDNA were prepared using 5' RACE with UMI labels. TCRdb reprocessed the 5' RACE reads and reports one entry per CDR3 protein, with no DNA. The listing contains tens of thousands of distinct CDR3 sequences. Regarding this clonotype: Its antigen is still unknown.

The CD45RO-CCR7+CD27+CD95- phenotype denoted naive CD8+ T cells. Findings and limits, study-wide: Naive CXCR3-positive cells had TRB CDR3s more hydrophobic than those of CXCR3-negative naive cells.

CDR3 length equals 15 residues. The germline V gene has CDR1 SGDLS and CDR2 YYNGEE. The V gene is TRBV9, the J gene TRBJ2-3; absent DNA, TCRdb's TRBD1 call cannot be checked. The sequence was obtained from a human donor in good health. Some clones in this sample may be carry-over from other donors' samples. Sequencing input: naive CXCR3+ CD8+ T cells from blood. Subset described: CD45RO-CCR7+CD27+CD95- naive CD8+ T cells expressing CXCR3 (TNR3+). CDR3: CASRAGTGNADTQYF.